The 10 T cell receptor beta chains listed next were all sequenced from one sample in a study of neurological immune-mediated disorders. TCRdb itself ran the 5' RACE reads through MiXCR, one entry per CDR3 protein. Of about 70,000 distinct CDR3 sequences listed, roughly 3.1% are singletons. Source material: PBMCs. All receptors derive from a woman aged 45-59 years with multiple sclerosis.

This clonotype appeared many times. This chain joins TRBV20-1 and TRBJ1-5; TRBD1 agrees at 9 bases. From germline, CDR1 is DFQATT and CDR2 SNEGSKA (reference sequence). Germline trimming cut 3 bases from V and 6 bases from J; bases unmatched to any gene: 6. This CDR3 contains 14 residues. The CDR3 nucleotides are TGCAGTGCTAGGGGGGACAGGGAGGCTCAGCCCCAGCATTTT. This encodes CSARGDREAQPQHF.

This clonotype came up a few times. A much more abundant neighbour one base away suggests this may be a read error. The chain combines TRBV7-2 with TRBJ2-2, with unresolved D. Trimming removed 5 bases from V and 3 bases from J, with 4 bases in between. The CDR3 length is 12 residues. Germline V gives CDR1 SGHTA, CDR2 FQGNSA. CDR3 loop: CASSQYTGELFF. The CDR3 bases are TGTGCCAGCAGCCAATACACCGGGGAGCTGTTTTTT.

There are many counts of this clonotype. The chain uses TRBV20-1 and TRBJ1-1, with D possibly matching TRBD1 (6 bases). Germline values: CDR1 DFQATT, CDR2 SNEGSKA (reference sequence). The CDR3 contains 15 residues. Trimming stripped 0 bases from V and 3 bases from J, with 14 bases between. Here the CDR3 reads CSARDKDRTYTEAFF. The CDR3 DNA reads as TGCAGTGCTAGAGATAAAGACAGGACATACACTGAAGCTTTCTTT.

The sample holds many counts of this clonotype. The V call is TRBV5-1, the J call TRBJ1-5, with 8 bases fitting TRBD1. CDR3 size: 15 residues. Germline values: CDR1 SGHRS, CDR2 YFSETQ. V lost 2 bases and J lost 0; bases outside the gene matches: 1. The CDR3 sequence is CASSFGQGSNQPQHF. CDR3 sequence (DNA): TGCGCCAGCAGCTTCGGACAGGGTAGCAATCAGCCCCAGCATTTT. Full variable domain (remainder filled in from reference TRBV5-1 and TRBJ1-5): KAGVTQTPRYLIKTRGQQVTLSCSPISGHRSVSWYQQTPGQGLQFLFEYFSETQRNKGNFPGRFSGRQFSNSRSEMNVSTLELGDSALYLCASSFGQGSNQPQHFGDGTRLSIL.

This clonotype was picked up many times. The chain couples TRBV21-1 to TRBJ2-5; the table's D call, TRBD1, was not checked against the DNA. TRBV21-1 is classified as a pseudogene. The CDR3 has 16 residues. CDR3 in amino acids: CASSKAPRQGQETQYF. As DNA, the CDR3 is TGTGCCAGCAGCAAAGCCCCAAGACAGGGCCAAGAGACCCAGTACTTC.

This clonotype was counted ten times or more. The gene calls are TRBV20-1 and TRBJ2-5, with D perhaps TRBD2 (5 bases). Germline CDR1 reads DFQATT; CDR2 reads SNEGSKA (reference sequence). The CDR3 has 10 residues. The CDR3 DNA is TGCAGGGTGGAGGAAGAGACCCAGTACTTC. As protein: CRVEEETQYF.

This clonotype was seen many times. V gene TRBV20-1 combines with J gene TRBJ2-3; the D is unclear. V was pared by 4 bases and J by 2 bases, with 13 bases between. The CDR3 length is 14 residues. Germline-derived CDR1 and CDR2 are DFQATT and SNEGSKA (reference sequence). The CDR3 DNA sequence: TGCAGTGCTATCCGGGCCCAATTCACAGATACGCAGTATTTT. The encoded protein is CSAIRAQFTDTQYF.

This clonotype occurred many times. The chain combines TRBV20-1 with TRBJ2-7, with 8 bases matching TRBD1. J lost 3 bases, V lost 2 bases, and 6 bases had no gene match. The CDR3 has 14 residues. CDR1 is DFQATT, CDR2 SNEGSKA, per germline (reference sequence). Here the CDR3 reads CSARRTGPFYEQYV. In nucleotides, the CDR3 is TGCAGTGCTAGAAGGACAGGGCCATTCTACGAGCAGTACGTC.

This clonotype was counted at least ten times. The V and J genes are TRBV7-2 and TRBJ2-1; possibly TRBD1 for D (5 bases). The CDR3 is made up of 15 amino acids. V was trimmed by 1 base and J by 4 bases, leaving 11 bases between them. Germline CDR1 SGHTA, CDR2 FQGNSA. CDR3 in DNA: TGTGCCAGCAGCTTAGTGGGGCTCAATTACAATGAGCAGTTCTTC. Translated: CASSLVGLNYNEQFF.

This clonotype came up many times. This rearrangement joins TRBV7-3 to TRBJ2-1; TRBD2 might be the D (5 bases). Germline lookup yields CDR1 SGHTA and CDR2 FQGTGA. V was trimmed by 5 bases and J by 7 bases, leaving 12 bases between them. The CDR3 covers 13 residues. CDR3 residues: CASSLLRRNEQFF. In DNA, the CDR3 is TGTGCCAGCAGCCTTCTGCGGAGGAATGAGCAGTTCTTC.